Below are 19 T cell receptor beta chains sequenced from a single sample in a study of T cell responses to AZD1222 COVID-19 vaccine. Generated by immunoSEQ multiplex PCR, the TCRdb table keeps only in-frame clones and is missing some. The sample holds approximately 150,000 clones, roughly 92% seen once. The sample here was peripheral blood, taken on day 0 of AZD1222 vaccination. All receptors derive from an adult in good health.

This clone was recorded only once. V gene TRBV5-1 combines with J gene TRBJ2-7, with D unresolved. The CDR3 has 13 amino acids. Deletions cut 0 bases from V and 5 bases from J, with 9 bases between. Per the germline V gene, CDR1 is SGHRS and CDR2 is YFSETQ. The CDR3 bases are TGCGCCAGCAGCTTGGGAGCGTTCAACGAGCAGTACTTC. Residues: CASSLGAFNEQYF.

The chain uses TRBV5-6 and TRBJ2-2, with 9 bases identical to TRBD2. This CDR3 comprises 17 residues. Germline CDR1 SGHDT, CDR2 YYEEEE. V was pared by 3 bases and J by 4 bases, with 10 bases of the junction left unmatched. CDR3 sequence reads: CASSSPSAGGPTGELFF. The CDR3 coding sequence is TGTGCCAGCAGCTCTCCGTCCGCGGGAGGGCCCACCGGGGAGCTGTTTTTT.

This clone has just one count. The chain couples TRBV27 to TRBJ2-7; D remains unclear. CDR1 and CDR2 from the germline V gene are MNHEY and SMNVEV (reference sequence). CDR3 length: 13 residues. V lost 2 bases to trimming and J lost 2 bases, with 7 bases between them. This chain's CDR3 is CASSLSPTYEQYF. As DNA, the CDR3 is TGTGCCAGCAGTTTAAGCCCAACCTACGAGCAGTACTTC.

Concerning this clone: The DNA is left out, because the CDR3 cannot be placed on it with certainty; the CDR3 is given as TCRdb lists it. The V gene is TRBV30, the J gene TRBJ2-1. Germline V lookup: CDR1 GTSNPN, CDR2 SVGIG (reference sequence). Ends included, the CDR3 has 12 residues. The CDR3 protein is CAWGPGAGSRFF.

This clone was found once. J is TRBJ2-1 and V is TRBV11-2; 9 bases are a match to TRBD1. CDR1 is SGHAT, CDR2 FQNNGV, per germline. This CDR3 comprises 14 residues. V shed 9 bases, J shed 3 bases, and the junction held 6 bases outside the gene matches. In nucleotides, the CDR3 is TGTGCCAGTGACAGGGGGGGGAACTACAATGAGCAGTTCTTC. It translates to CASDRGGNYNEQFF.

The chain joins TRBV5-1 to TRBJ2-5; the D gene is possibly TRBD1 (5 bases). The germline V gene has CDR1 SGHRS and CDR2 YFSETQ. The CDR3 sequence is 15 residues long. Trimming took off 4 bases at V and 1 base at J, with 14 bases between the two ends. The CDR3 sequence: CASSPATRGQETQYF. As DNA, the CDR3 is TGCGCCAGCAGCCCCGCGACAAGGGGCCAAGAGACCCAGTACTTC.

Only one count was recorded for this clone. The chain employs TRBV7-3 and TRBJ2-5; 11 nucleotides align to TRBD1. The CDR3 contains 15 residues. The trim removed 2 bases at V and 2 bases at J, leaving 1 base unmatched. CDR1 SGHTA and CDR2 FQGTGA come from the germline V gene. CDR3 residues: CASSLGTGGQETQYF. CDR3 nucleotide sequence: TGTGCCAGCAGCTTAGGGACAGGGGGTCAAGAGACCCAGTACTTC.

This rearrangement joins TRBV5-1 to TRBJ2-2; 8 bases map to TRBD2. The CDR3 is 16 residues long. The germline gives CDR1 SGHRS, CDR2 YFSETQ. V trimming: 1 base; J trimming: 3 bases; junction bases outside the gene matches: 5. The CDR3 region is CASSLSPGGDTGELFF. For the CDR3, the DNA is TGCGCCAGCAGCTTGTCCCCCGGGGGGGACACCGGGGAGCTGTTTTTT.

The rearrangement links TRBV6-5 to TRBJ2-7, with TRBD1 matching 7 bases. The J segment lost 2 bases and the V segment lost 5 bases, leaving 9 bases of the junction unmatched. This CDR3 has 15 amino acids. From germline, CDR1 is MNHEY and CDR2 SVGAGI. CDR3 nucleotide sequence: TGTGCCAGCAGTATCGGGACAGTTTCTACCTACGAGCAGTACTTC. Protein sequence: CASSIGTVSTYEQYF.

This clone appeared once. V and J are TRBV27 and TRBJ2-1, with D perhaps TRBD1 or TRBD2 (7 bases each). The CDR3 is made up of 14 amino acids. The germline gives CDR1 MNHEY, CDR2 SMNVEV (reference sequence). Deletions cut 6 bases from V and 4 bases from J, with 13 bases between. Here the CDR3 DNA reads TGTGCCAGCAGCTTCAGGGGGGGGTACAATGAGCAGTTCTTC. Translating gives CASSFRGGYNEQFF.

This rearrangement joins TRBV10-2 to TRBJ2-3, with TRBD2 matching over 9 bases. The ends lost 6 bases at V and 5 bases at J; junction bases unmatched: 6. Germline V gene data show CDR1 as WSHSY and CDR2 as SAAADI. This CDR3 is 14 amino acids long. In DNA, the CDR3 is TGCGCCAGCAGCCCTAGCGGGATTAGAGATACGCAGTATTTT. It specifies CASSPSGIRDTQYF.

This clone was picked up one time. The gene calls are TRBV5-4 and TRBJ1-6; maybe TRBD1 (5 bases). The CDR3 consists of 14 residues. With 0 bases removed from V and 7 bases from J, the gap between germline ends came to 8 bases. From germline, CDR1 is SGHNT and CDR2 YYREEE (reference sequence). CDR3 protein: CASSLGGDNSPLHF. The CDR3 DNA reads TGTGCCAGCAGCTTGGGAGGGGACAATTCACCCCTCCACTTT.

The CDR3 is CASSGGLGTDTQYF. CDR3 in DNA: TGTGCCAGCAGTGGAGGACTAGGAACAGATACGCAGTATTTT. The chain combines TRBV2 with TRBJ2-3, with TRBD2 matching 7 bases. This CDR3 has 14 residues. Unmatched junction bases numbered 4, after V lost 4 bases and J lost 3 bases. Germline lookup yields CDR1 SNHLY and CDR2 FYNNEI.

The V and J genes are TRBV10-3 and TRBJ1-2; possibly TRBD1 for D (6 bases). The ends were cut back, 4 bases at V and 3 bases at J, with 15 bases in the middle. The CDR3 contains 15 residues. CDR1 ENHRY and CDR2 SYGVKD come from the germline V gene. The CDR3 coding sequence is TGTGCCATCAGTGGATGGGGGGCGCGGGACTATGGCTACACCTTC. It encodes CAISGWGARDYGYTF.

The chain uses TRBV5-1 and TRBJ1-2, with 12 bases fitting TRBD1. The V gene's germline CDR1 is SGHRS and CDR2 YFSETQ. Trimming cost V 0 bases and J 6 bases; bases outside gene matches: 3. The CDR3 sequence is 15 residues long. The CDR3 region has the DNA TGCGCCAGCAGCTTGGCCGGGACAGGGGGCCATGGCTACACCTTC. It is translated as CASSLAGTGGHGYTF.

This clone was detected a few times. This chain uses TRBV4-1 with TRBJ1-2; D is undetermined. The CDR3 sequence is 14 residues long. The V end was cut by 1 base, the J end by 7 bases, with 13 bases between. The germline CDR1 and CDR2 sequences are MGHRA and YSYEKL. The CDR3 region is CASSQGMGYGGYTF. The DNA for the CDR3 is TGCGCCAGCAGCCAAGGGATGGGATACGGTGGCTACACCTTC.

CDR3 sequence reads: CASRDGTYEQYF. For the CDR3, the DNA is TGTGCCAGCAGGGATGGAACCTACGAGCAGTACTTC. The chain joins TRBV2 to TRBJ2-7; no clear D. The germline CDR1 and CDR2 sequences are SNHLY and FYNNEI. This CDR3 has 12 amino acids. V was clipped by 6 bases and J by 2 bases, with 8 bases between them.

The J gene is TRBJ2-6, the V gene TRBV7-2; D might be TRBD1 (6 bases). There are 16 residues in the CDR3. The germline V gene encodes CDR1 SGHTA and CDR2 FQGNSA. V lost 5 bases and J lost 1, with 12 bases in between. The CDR3 here is CASSHDRFSGANVLTF. In DNA form, the CDR3 reads TGTGCCAGCAGCCACGACAGGTTTTCTGGGGCCAACGTCCTGACTTTC.

CDR3 in DNA: TGTGCCGGTTCCCGAGCGGGAGACGGGACCGGGGAGCTGTTTTTT. Its translation is CAGSRAGDGTGELFF. The chain employs TRBV9 and TRBJ2-2; 8 bases are shared with TRBD2. V shed 10 bases, J shed 5 bases, and the junction held 13 bases outside the gene matches. The CDR3 is 15 amino acids. Germline loops: CDR1 SGDLS, CDR2 YYNGEE. Complete variable domain (other parts from reference TRBV9 and TRBJ2-2): DSGVTQTPKHLITATGQRVTLRCSPRSGDLSVYWYQQSLDQGLQFLIQYYNGEERAKGNILERFSAQQFPDLHSELNLSSLELGDSALYFCAGSRAGDGTGELFFGEGSRLTVL.